These 32 T cell receptor beta chains originate from one sample sequenced in a study of T-cell reconstitution after alpha-beta-depleted transplantation in children. Construction of the TCRbeta library involved unique molecular identifiers. Via MiXCR, TCRdb re-called the PCR reads, giving one row per CDR3 protein. The sample comprises almost 400,000 distinct CDR3 sequences, around 21% of which are singletons, and over 3.5% rests with the top ten. The sample in question was PBMCs from the stem cell graft donor, obtained from the stem cell graft. The receptors shown here come from a human donor who donated a stem cell graft to a child with acute myeloid leukemia.

DNA of the CDR3: TGTGCCAGCAGTGACGTGGCCCAGGACGGCAGCAATCAGCCCCAGCATTTT. Translation: CASSDVAQDGSNQPQHF. The V and J genes are TRBV25-1 and TRBJ1-5; unclear D gene. V dropped 3 bases and J dropped 1 base, with 16 bases sitting between them. The CDR3 loop spans 17 amino acids. Germline CDR1 MGHDK, CDR2 SYGVNS.

The gene calls are TRBV28 and TRBJ1-1; D is ambiguous. Trimming cost V 3 bases and J 1 base, with 9 bases left between them. The V gene's germline CDR1 is MDHEN and CDR2 SYDVKM. The CDR3 contains 14 residues. The CDR3 here is CASSFWSENTEAFF. The CDR3 nucleotides read TGTGCCAGCAGTTTTTGGTCGGAGAACACTGAAGCTTTCTTT. The complete variable domain, with remaining parts taken from reference TRBV28 and TRBJ1-1, reads DVKVTQSSRYLVKRTGEKVFLECVQDMDHENMFWYRQDPGLGLRLIYFSYDVKMKEKGDIPEGYSVSREKKERFSLILESASTNQTSMYLCASSFWSENTEAFFGQGTRLTVV.

This clonotype has only a few counts. The genes are TRBV12-3 or TRBV12-4 and TRBJ2-1; TRBD2 matches at 8 bases. The junction had 8 bases not matched to a gene; V was cut back by 6 bases and J by 1 base. The CDR3 loop spans 16 amino acids. The CDR3 DNA sequence: TGTGCCAGCAGGCCCCGGGAGGGCGTATCCTACAATGAGCAGTTCTTC. Translated, it gives CASRPREGVSYNEQFF.

The rearrangement links TRBV7-2 to TRBJ1-2; no clear D. The CDR3 has 13 residues. The germline V gene has CDR1 SGHTA and CDR2 FQGNSA. V was shortened by 5 bases and J by 0 bases, with 7 bases between the two germline ends. CDR3 amino acids: CASSTTTNYGYTF. The DNA of the CDR3 is TGTGCCAGCAGCACCACTACTAACTATGGCTACACCTTC.

The V and J genes are TRBV5-1 and TRBJ2-7, with a possible D match to TRBD2 (5 bases). CDR1 is SGHRS, CDR2 YFSETQ, per germline. CDR3 size: 14 residues. V was shortened by 0 bases and J by 7 bases, with 14 bases between the two germline ends. CDR3 nucleotide sequence: TGCGCCAGCAGCTTGGCTATGGAGGCCGGGGAGCAGTACTTC. Translation gives CASSLAMEAGEQYF. The full variable domain, with the rest looked up from reference TRBV5-1 and TRBJ2-7, is KAGVTQTPRYLIKTRGQQVTLSCSPISGHRSVSWYQQTPGQGLQFLFEYFSETQRNKGNFPGRFSGRQFSNSRSEMNVSTLELGDSALYLCASSLAMEAGEQYFGPGTRLTVT.

The CDR3 bases are TGTGCCAGCAGCCTGACTAGCGGGAGTAGGTACGAGCAGTACTTC. It is translated as CASSLTSGSRYEQYF. This sequence joins TRBV7-6 and TRBJ2-7, with 12 nucleotides matching TRBD2. CDR1 and CDR2 (germline): SGHVS, FNYEAQ. The CDR3 contains 15 residues. With V trimmed by 5 bases and J by 4 bases, 6 bases remained unmatched.

The CDR3 protein is CASSPKLAGESEQYF. The CDR3 DNA sequence: TGCGCCAGCAGCCCGAAACTAGCGGGAGAGAGTGAGCAGTACTTC. The chain has TRBV5-1 and TRBJ2-7; 11 bases match TRBD2. Germline assignment: CDR1 SGHRS and CDR2 YFSETQ. The length of the CDR3 is 15 residues. Trimming removed 4 bases from V and 7 bases from J; junction bases left unmatched: 10.

This clonotype was counted between two and nine times. This sequence joins TRBV15 and TRBJ2-1; possibly TRBD2 for D (5 bases). V was clipped by 0 bases and J by 9 bases, with 12 bases between them. This CDR3 contains 14 residues. The germline V gene has CDR1 LNHNV and CDR2 YYDKDF (reference sequence). The CDR3: CATSRDLKGGEQFF. In nucleotides, the CDR3 is TGTGCCACCAGCAGAGATCTTAAAGGAGGTGAGCAGTTCTTC.

The chain uses TRBV7-3 and TRBJ2-1; D is unclear. V was pared by 4 bases and J by 1 base, with 11 bases between. The CDR3 sequence is 15 residues long. CDR1 and CDR2 (germline): SGHTA, FQGTGA. The CDR3 DNA reads as TGTGCCAGCAGCTCGTACATGGGGTCCTACAATGAGCAGTTCTTC. This translates into CASSSYMGSYNEQFF.

The chain is built from TRBV27 and TRBJ2-1; 9 bases are a match to TRBD2. Unmatched junction bases numbered 8, after V lost 4 bases and J lost 7 bases. The CDR3 contains 15 residues. The germline V gene encodes CDR1 MNHEY and CDR2 SMNVEV (reference sequence). CDR3 nucleotides: TGTGCCAGCAGTTCAGCTAGCGGGAAGGGGAATGAGCAGTTCTTC. It is translated as CASSSASGKGNEQFF.

The CDR3 region has the DNA TGTGCCAGCTCACCAGGGAAGGGCTACACCTACGAGCAGTACTTC. Translating gives CASSPGKGYTYEQYF. V and J are TRBV18 and TRBJ2-7; D call uncertain. The germline V gene has CDR1 KGHSH and CDR2 LQKENI. V lost 2 bases and J 2 bases, leaving 13 bases between the germline ends. The CDR3 spans 15 residues. Complete variable domain (other parts from reference TRBV18 and TRBJ2-7): NAGVMQNPRHLVRRRGQEARLRCSPMKGHSHVYWYRQLPEEGLKFMVYLQKENIIDESGMPKERFSAEFPKEGPSILRIQQVVRGDSAAYFCASSPGKGYTYEQYFGPGTRLTVT.

The rearrangement links TRBV6-1 to TRBJ1-2, with D unresolved. The CDR3 is made up of 16 amino acids. V lost 7 bases and J lost 4, with 22 bases in between. Germline lookup yields CDR1 MNHNS and CDR2 SASEGT. CDR3 in amino acids: CASKGGVNHRVYGYTF. DNA of the CDR3: TGTGCCAGCAAGGGCGGGGTGAACCATCGTGTCTATGGCTACACCTTC.

This clonotype appeared many times. The chain couples TRBV29-1 to TRBJ2-7; 10 bases line up with TRBD1. CDR3 length equals 13 residues. Germline assignment: CDR1 SQVTM and CDR2 ANQGSEA. The V gene end was trimmed by 1 base and the J gene end by 7 bases; junction bases not matched to a gene: 4. The CDR3 DNA is TGCAGCGTTGAAGGACAGGGGGCGCGAGAGCAGTACTTC. Encoded protein: CSVEGQGAREQYF.

This clonotype was counted only a few times. The gene calls are TRBV4-2 and TRBJ2-3; a possible D gene is TRBD2 (5 bases). Trimming removed 1 base from V and 3 bases from J, with 8 bases in between. This CDR3 is built from 14 residues. In germline, CDR1 is LGHNA, CDR2 YNFKEQ. CDR3 sequence (DNA): TGTGCCAGCAGCCAAGGTGGGAGTACAGATACGCAGTATTTT. It specifies CASSQGGSTDTQYF.

Of note for this clonotype: Lacking the conserved final phenylalanine or tryptophan, this CDR3 likely reflects a read error. The chain combines TRBV28 with TRBJ1-1, with 8 bases that match TRBD1. V gave up 6 bases and J gave up 4 bases; unmatched junction bases: 10. The germline CDR1 and CDR2 sequences are MDHEN and SYDVKM. This CDR3 region has 15 residues. CDR3 coding DNA: TGTGCCAGCAGGGGGACAGGATATTACGGCACTGAAGCTTTCATT. It is translated as CASRGTGYYGTEAFI.

There are many counts of this clonotype. The chain joins TRBV29-1 to TRBJ2-7; D gene unclear. There are 11 residues in the CDR3. Trimming shortened V by 5 bases and J by 4 bases, and 9 bases separated the two germline ends. The germline V gene has CDR1 SQVTM and CDR2 ANQGSEA. This CDR3 is CSVRTEYEQYF. DNA of the CDR3: TGCAGCGTTAGAACTGAATACGAGCAGTACTTC.

The chain combines TRBV20-1 with TRBJ2-7; 7 nucleotides agree with TRBD2. Germline values: CDR1 DFQATT, CDR2 SNEGSKA (reference sequence). This CDR3 is 14 amino acids long. V trimming: 3 bases; J trimming: 3 bases; junction bases outside the gene matches: 8. CDR3 in DNA: TGCAGTGCTAGTCGCGGGGGAGGGATCTACGAGCAGTACTTC. This codes for CSASRGGGIYEQYF.

This clonotype was recorded at least ten times. The chain joins TRBV5-1 to TRBJ2-7; D possibly matches TRBD1 or TRBD2 (5 bases each). Trimming pared 0 bases from V and 4 bases from J, leaving 8 bases between. CDR1 is SGHRS and CDR2 is YFSETQ in the germline V gene. The CDR3 contains 13 residues. The CDR3: CASSLVGEYEQYF. The CDR3 coding sequence is TGCGCCAGCAGCTTGGTGGGGGAGTACGAGCAGTACTTC.

V usage is TRBV4-1 and J usage is TRBJ2-7; no clear D gene. The CDR3 is 16 amino acids. Per germline, CDR1 MGHRA and CDR2 YSYEKL. With 1 base removed from V and 4 bases from J, the gap between germline ends came to 17 bases. CDR3 residues: CASSQVGTAPLYEQYF. The CDR3 DNA is TGCGCCAGCAGCCAAGTAGGAACAGCACCCCTATACGAGCAGTACTTC.

The chain couples TRBV5-1 to TRBJ2-2; tentatively, D is TRBD1 (5 bases). The CDR3 spans 15 residues. CDR1 SGHRS and CDR2 YFSETQ come from the germline V gene. V lost 0 bases and J 3 bases, leaving 9 bases between the germline ends. This CDR3 is CASSLAPRDTGELFF. The CDR3 nucleotides read TGCGCCAGCAGCTTGGCCCCCAGGGACACCGGGGAGCTGTTTTTT.

This clonotype was seen a handful of times. The rearrangement uses TRBV20-1 and TRBJ2-1, with TRBD2 matching 7 bases. This CDR3 region has 17 residues. CDR1 and CDR2 (germline): DFQATT, SNEGSKA (reference sequence). The V gene end was trimmed by 0 bases and the J gene end by 3 bases; junction bases not matched to a gene: 11. Here the CDR3 DNA reads TGCAGTGCTAGAGATCTTACGGGAGGAAAGTACTACAATGAGCAGTTCTTC. It codes for CSARDLTGGKYYNEQFF.

This clonotype appeared a few times. V usage is TRBV15 and J usage is TRBJ1-2, with D possibly TRBD1 on 5 matching bases. The CDR3 consists of 14 residues. Trimming took 3 bases from V and 6 from J, leaving 14 bases between them. Germline V gene lookup returns CDR1 LNHNV and CDR2 YYDKDF (reference sequence). The CDR3 is CATSSWGGGHGYTF. The CDR3 coding sequence is TGTGCCACCAGCAGTTGGGGCGGCGGGCATGGCTACACCTTC. The full variable domain, completed using reference TRBV15 and TRBJ1-2, is DAMVIQNPRYQVTQFGKPVTLSCSQTLNHNVMYWYQQKSSQAPKLLFHYYDKDFNNEADTPDNFQSRRPNTSFCFLDIRSPGLGDTAMYLCATSSWGGGHGYTFGSGTRLTVV.

The rearrangement links TRBV9 to TRBJ1-1; D might be TRBD1 (6 bases). In germline, CDR1 is SGDLS, CDR2 YYNGEE. This CDR3 spans 14 amino acids. V lost 2 bases and J 1 base, leaving 9 bases between the germline ends. The CDR3 nucleotides are TGTGCCAGCAGCGTGGACAGATCGAACACTGAAGCTTTCTTT. It yields the protein CASSVDRSNTEAFF.

The V gene is TRBV5-1, the J gene TRBJ2-7; 9 positions agree with TRBD2. Germline trimming cut 7 bases from V and 1 base from J; bases unmatched to any gene: 6. This CDR3 is 14 amino acids long. Germline CDR1 is SGHRS and CDR2 is YFSETQ. CDR3 nucleotide sequence: TGCGCCAGCGGCGTGACTAGCGGTTCCTACGAGCAGTACTTC. Translating it yields CASGVTSGSYEQYF. Based on the CDR3 plus reference TRBV5-1 and TRBJ2-7, the full variable domain is KAGVTQTPRYLIKTRGQQVTLSCSPISGHRSVSWYQQTPGQGLQFLFEYFSETQRNKGNFPGRFSGRQFSNSRSEMNVSTLELGDSALYLCASGVTSGSYEQYFGPGTRLTVT.

The chain couples TRBV3-1 to TRBJ1-3; 7 bases align to TRBD1. Trimming cost V 1 base and J 6 bases; bases outside gene matches: 9. This CDR3 contains 16 residues. The germline gives CDR1 LGHDT, CDR2 YNNKEL (reference sequence). The DNA of the CDR3 is TGTGCCAGCAGCCAAGTGTGGCAGGGGGTTGAAAACACCATATATTTT. Protein sequence: CASSQVWQGVENTIYF. The whole variable domain, remainder taken from reference TRBV3-1 and TRBJ1-3, is DTAVSQTPKYLVTQMGNDKSIKCEQNLGHDTMYWYKQDSKKFLKIMFSYNNKELIINETVPNRFSPKSPDKAHLNLHINSLELGDSAVYFCASSQVWQGVENTIYFGEGSWLTVV.

The chain is built from TRBV5-1 and TRBJ1-4; D remains unclear. The CDR3 has 15 amino acids. Trimming took off 0 bases at V and 8 bases at J, with 14 bases between the two ends. Germline assignment: CDR1 SGHRS and CDR2 YFSETQ. The CDR3, as DNA: TGCGCCAGCAGCTTGGATCCGGGGAGATACGAAAAACTGTTTTTT. Translated: CASSLDPGRYEKLFF.

This clonotype was seen a handful of times. The chain uses TRBV12-3 or TRBV12-4 and TRBJ2-5; D uncertain. V lost 2 bases and J lost 4, with 8 bases in between. The CDR3 is 13 residues long. The CDR3 is CASSLWARETQYF. The CDR3 DNA is TGTGCCAGCAGTTTATGGGCACGAGAGACCCAGTACTTC.

This clonotype was seen a few times. The chain employs TRBV25-1 and TRBJ2-5, with D unresolved. The CDR3 is 14 amino acids. Trimming took off 2 bases at V and 5 bases at J, with 12 bases between the two ends. From germline, CDR1 is MGHDK and CDR2 SYGVNS. CDR3 nucleotide sequence: TGTGCCAGCAGTGAAGGCGGCAGGTGGGAGACCCAGTACTTC. This sequence encodes CASSEGGRWETQYF.

This chain uses TRBV12-3 or TRBV12-4 with TRBJ2-7; D may be TRBD1 or TRBD2 (5 bases each). V lost 7 bases, J lost 3 bases, and 16 bases lay in between. The CDR3 is 14 residues long. CDR3 loop: CASTHSGQNYEQYF. DNA of the CDR3: TGTGCCAGCACCCATTCGGGGCAGAACTACGAGCAGTACTTC.

The chain carries TRBV7-9 and TRBJ2-1; 8 nucleotides agree with TRBD1. The CDR3 extends over 16 amino acids. The V gene end was trimmed by 5 bases and the J gene end by 7 bases; junction bases not matched to a gene: 13. Germline V gene lookup returns CDR1 SEHNR and CDR2 FQNEAQ (reference sequence). The CDR3 loop is CASSPRLGQDWNEQFF. CDR3 nucleotides: TGTGCCAGCAGCCCCCGATTGGGACAGGATTGGAATGAGCAGTTCTTC.

The sample holds many counts of this clonotype. V gene TRBV12-3 or TRBV12-4 combines with J gene TRBJ2-7; 9 nucleotides align to TRBD2. The CDR3 contains 15 residues. The junction had 5 bases not matched to a gene; V was cut back by 5 bases and J by 0 bases. CDR3 in DNA: TGTGCCAGCAGTCCCCTTAGCGGGAGCTCCTACGAGCAGTACTTC. Protein sequence: CASSPLSGSSYEQYF.

This clonotype was counted a few times. V usage is TRBV5-1 and J usage is TRBJ2-7; tentative D call: TRBD1 (6 bases). The CDR3 length is 16 residues. V was pared by 0 bases and J by 1 base, with 14 bases between. Germline-derived CDR1 and CDR2 are SGHRS and YFSETQ. The chain's CDR3 is CASSLEGDMSSYEQYF. The CDR3, as DNA: TGCGCCAGCAGCTTGGAGGGGGACATGTCTTCCTACGAGCAGTACTTC. The variable domain in full, with the rest retrieved from reference TRBV5-1 and TRBJ2-7, is KAGVTQTPRYLIKTRGQQVTLSCSPISGHRSVSWYQQTPGQGLQFLFEYFSETQRNKGNFPGRFSGRQFSNSRSEMNVSTLELGDSALYLCASSLEGDMSSYEQYFGPGTRLTVT.